The 23 T cell receptor beta chains in this list originate from one sample, sequenced in a study of spatial heterogeneity in lung cancer. Their antigen targets remain unknown. Time point specified: sample taken at primary tumor resection. From the 5' RACE reads, TCRdb called clonotypes with MiXCR, one entry per CDR3 protein. The sample yields about 100,000 distinct CDR3 sequences, about 4.6% seen once. Notes on the study in general: Within tumors, counts of expanded alpha and beta TCRs tracked tumor mutation counts.

The material was lung tumor tissue, obtained at surgery. The receptors originated from a male donor with early-stage non-small cell lung cancer.

This clonotype was observed a handful of times. The chain couples TRBV18 to TRBJ1-5; TRBD1 might be the D (5 bases). Germline V lookup: CDR1 KGHSH, CDR2 LQKENI. CDR3 size: 13 residues. Trimming took off 3 bases at V and 4 bases at J, with 7 bases between the two ends. The CDR3 nucleotides are TGTGCCAGCTCACCGGCAGGGAATCAGCCCCAGCATTTT. Protein: CASSPAGNQPQHF.

This clonotype has ten or more counts. The chain links TRBV30 to TRBJ1-2, with 9 bases lining up with TRBD1. There are 13 residues in the CDR3. Germline-derived CDR1 and CDR2 are GTSNPN and SVGIG (reference sequence). V lost 3 bases to trimming and J lost 8 bases; unmatched junction nucleotides: 7. This chain's CDR3 is CAWRVTGGSGYTF. CDR3 bases: TGTGCCTGGAGAGTTACAGGGGGCAGCGGCTACACCTTC.

This clonotype was observed many times. The chain carries TRBV14 and TRBJ1-2; D remains unclear. V was cut by 4 bases and J by 8 bases, with 14 bases left in between. This CDR3 is built from 13 residues. Per germline, CDR1 SGHDN and CDR2 FVKESK. The DNA for the CDR3 is TGTGCCAGCAGCCCGGAACCTCTATGGGGCTACACCTTC. Protein sequence: CASSPEPLWGYTF.

There are many counts of this clonotype. This chain uses TRBV6-5 with TRBJ2-3, with TRBD2 matching 9 bases. The CDR3 is made up of 17 amino acids. Trimming cost V 4 bases and J 8 bases; bases outside gene matches: 16. In germline, CDR1 is MNHEY, CDR2 SVGAGI. The CDR3 DNA sequence: TGTGCCAGCAGTTCCCACGATGGTGTAGCGGGAGTTGGTACGCAGTATTTT. Its translation is CASSSHDGVAGVGTQYF.

This clonotype appeared many times. This sequence joins TRBV9 and TRBJ2-5; 7 nucleotides line up with TRBD2. V was pared by 0 bases and J by 4 bases, with 12 bases of the junction left unmatched. Germline V gene lookup returns CDR1 SGDLS and CDR2 YYNGEE. The CDR3 extends over 17 amino acids. CDR3 nucleotide sequence: TGTGCCAGCAGCGTAGGTGGGGACTATATAGTTGGAGAGACCCAGTACTTC. Protein: CASSVGGDYIVGETQYF.

This clonotype was counted ten times or more. The V and J genes are TRBV28 and TRBJ2-1; D is perhaps TRBD2 (7 bases). Germline CDR1 reads MDHEN; CDR2 reads SYDVKM. CDR3 length equals 20 residues. V gave up 2 bases and J gave up 7 bases, with 30 bases separating them. CDR3 in DNA: TGTGCCAGCAGTTTAAGGGACAACCGACTAGCTGGCTATGGGGGGAATGAGCAGTTCTTC. Protein product: CASSLRDNRLAGYGGNEQFF.

This clonotype was counted many times. The rearrangement links TRBV29-1 to TRBJ2-7; D might be TRBD2 (5 bases). The CDR3 has 12 residues. Per the germline V gene, CDR1 is SQVTM and CDR2 is ANQGSEA. Trimming pared 2 bases from V and 7 bases from J, leaving 12 bases between. The CDR3 DNA reads as TGCAGCGTTGAATCCAAGAGGAGGGAGCAGTACTTC. This encodes CSVESKRREQYF.

In this sample, this clonotype turned up many times. The chain couples TRBV6-6 to TRBJ2-7; weak D call: TRBD2 (5 bases). There are 17 residues in the CDR3. Germline V lookup: CDR1 MNHNY, CDR2 SVGAGI (reference sequence). The V end was cut by 4 bases, the J end by 2 bases, with 21 bases between. CDR3 region: CASSFNPKAELPYEQYF. CDR3 DNA: TGTGCCAGCAGTTTTAATCCCAAAGCGGAGCTGCCCTACGAGCAGTACTTC.

This clonotype turned up a few times. J is TRBJ2-5 and V is TRBV20-1, with 8 bases fitting TRBD1. In germline, CDR1 is DFQATT, CDR2 SNEGSKA (reference sequence). CDR3 size: 14 residues. Trimming took 3 bases from V and 2 from J; bases not matched to a gene: 5. This CDR3 reads CSARAGGRQETQYF. CDR3 bases: TGCAGTGCTAGGGCAGGGGGCAGGCAAGAGACCCAGTACTTC.

In this sample, this clonotype turned up many times. V and J are TRBV3-1 and TRBJ2-7, with D tentatively TRBD2 (5 bases). V shed 4 bases and J shed 2 bases, with 12 bases lying between them. Germline lookup yields CDR1 LGHDT and CDR2 YNNKEL (reference sequence). The CDR3 spans 14 residues. The CDR3 DNA is TGTGCCAGCAGCCCCGGAGGTTGGGCCTACGAGCAGTACTTC. This gives the protein CASSPGGWAYEQYF.

This clonotype has at least ten counts. V is TRBV27 and J is TRBJ1-3; D not certain. There are 15 residues in the CDR3. V was cut by 0 bases and J by 0 bases, with 6 bases left in between. CDR1 and CDR2 from the germline V gene are MNHEY and SMNVEV (reference sequence). The CDR3 sequence is CASSLSRDSGNTIYF. The CDR3 DNA reads as TGTGCCAGCAGTTTATCGCGAGACTCTGGAAACACCATATATTTT.

At least ten counts were recorded for this clonotype. The rearrangement joins TRBV28 to TRBJ2-4; no firm D call. Trimming shortened V by 3 bases and J by 6 bases, and 12 bases separated the two germline ends. The CDR3 contains 14 residues. Germline assignment: CDR1 MDHEN and CDR2 SYDVKM. In DNA, the CDR3 is TGTGCCAGCAGTTTTGGAAGCCTGTCAAACATTCAGTACTTC. Translating it yields CASSFGSLSNIQYF. Full variable domain (missing parts from reference TRBV28 and TRBJ2-4): DVKVTQSSRYLVKRTGEKVFLECVQDMDHENMFWYRQDPGLGLRLIYFSYDVKMKEKGDIPEGYSVSREKKERFSLILESASTNQTSMYLCASSFGSLSNIQYFGAGTRLSVL.

Ten or more counts support this clonotype. The chain couples TRBV29-1 to TRBJ1-2, with D perhaps matching TRBD1 (5 bases). The CDR3 consists of 14 residues. Trimming removed 5 bases from V and 8 bases from J, with 21 bases in between. Germline CDR1 SQVTM, CDR2 ANQGSEA. Written as DNA, the CDR3 is TGCAGCGTTACCCCTTCGGCAGGGCCAGGCGGCTACACCTTC. As protein: CSVTPSAGPGGYTF.

Many counts were recorded for this clonotype. The chain has TRBV11-3 and TRBJ2-7, with D uncertain. Germline CDR1 is SGHNT and CDR2 is YENEEA. The CDR3 spans 13 residues. Deletions cut 5 bases from V and 3 bases from J, with 11 bases between. The CDR3 sequence: CASSLRTYYEQYF. As DNA, the CDR3 is TGTGCCAGCAGCCTAAGGACCTACTACGAGCAGTACTTC.

This clonotype was picked up many times. The CDR3 is CASSYWEGTNEQFF. The CDR3, as DNA: TGTGCCAGCAGTTACTGGGAGGGAACCAATGAGCAGTTCTTC. The chain employs TRBV6-5 and TRBJ2-1; 7 positions match TRBD2. Losses at the gene ends were 1 base for V and 6 bases for J; bases not matched to a gene: 3. Germline values: CDR1 MNHEY, CDR2 SVGAGI. The CDR3 runs to 14 residues.

This clonotype was counted many times. CDR3 DNA sequence: TGCGCCAGCAATCTGGGGACAGGGAATGAAAAACTGTTTTTT. Translated: CASNLGTGNEKLFF. The J gene is TRBJ1-4, the V gene TRBV5-1; 9 bases agree with TRBD1. The junction had 5 bases not matched to a gene; V was cut back by 6 bases and J by 5 bases. Germline V lookup: CDR1 SGHRS, CDR2 YFSETQ. The CDR3 is 14 amino acids.

This clonotype was counted many times. The chain links TRBV5-1 to TRBJ1-2, with 7 bases lining up with TRBD1. The CDR3 extends over 13 amino acids. Trimming at V came to 1 base and at J to 8 bases, leaving 5 bases not matched to a gene. Germline V gene lookup returns CDR1 SGHRS and CDR2 YFSETQ. The CDR3 sequence: CASSLTQGTGYTF. The CDR3 DNA follows: TGCGCCAGCAGCTTGACACAGGGGACGGGCTACACCTTC.

This clonotype was observed a handful of times. The chain recombines TRBV30 with TRBJ2-3; D gene ambiguous. The CDR3 loop spans 13 amino acids. The V gene's germline CDR1 is GTSNPN and CDR2 SVGIG (reference sequence). The germline V and J ends were trimmed by 2 bases and 1 base, with 7 bases remaining between them. The CDR3 DNA reads as TGTGCCTGGAGTACCGGAGGCACAGATACGCAGTATTTT. This sequence encodes CAWSTGGTDTQYF.

There are many counts of this clonotype. This rearrangement joins TRBV11-2 to TRBJ2-2, with TRBD2 matching 9 bases. Germline V gene sequence: CDR1 SGHAT, CDR2 FQNNGV. V dropped 2 bases and J dropped 1; count of bases not matched to a gene: 8. The length of the CDR3 is 18 residues. The CDR3 loop reads CASSLWLAGSRNTGELFF. In DNA, the CDR3 is TGTGCCAGCAGCTTATGGCTAGCGGGATCCCGGAACACCGGGGAGCTGTTTTTT.

This clonotype was counted at least ten times. This rearrangement joins TRBV5-1 to TRBJ2-1, with 7 bases fitting TRBD2. This CDR3 contains 14 residues. V trimming: 3 bases; J trimming: 10 bases; junction bases outside the gene matches: 10. CDR1 SGHRS and CDR2 YFSETQ come from the germline V gene. CDR3 sequence reads: CASSSEGGFKEQFF. CDR3 in DNA: TGCGCCAGCAGCTCGGAGGGAGGGTTCAAGGAGCAGTTCTTC. The whole variable domain, filled in from reference TRBV5-1 and TRBJ2-1, reads KAGVTQTPRYLIKTRGQQVTLSCSPISGHRSVSWYQQTPGQGLQFLFEYFSETQRNKGNFPGRFSGRQFSNSRSEMNVSTLELGDSALYLCASSSEGGFKEQFFGPGTRLTVL.

This clonotype was seen repeatedly, ten times or more. The chain links TRBV30 to TRBJ2-1, with unresolved D. The CDR3 sequence is 11 residues long. V lost 8 bases and J 2 bases, leaving 7 bases between the germline ends. CDR1 GTSNPN and CDR2 SVGIG come from the germline V gene (reference sequence). The CDR3 spells CASRPYNEQFF. CDR3 bases: TGTGCCAGCCGGCCCTACAATGAGCAGTTCTTC.

The table lists this clonotype with many counts. The rearrangement uses TRBV11-2 and TRBJ1-1; D uncertain. The germline gives CDR1 SGHAT, CDR2 FQNNGV. CDR3 length: 13 residues. V shed 3 bases and J shed 0 bases, with 5 bases lying between them. The CDR3 coding sequence is TGTGCCAGCAGCTTGGTCATGAACACTGAAGCTTTCTTT. Its protein is CASSLVMNTEAFF.

This sequence joins TRBV29-1 and TRBJ1-2; 12 bases are shared with TRBD1. CDR1 SQVTM and CDR2 ANQGSEA come from the germline V gene. V shed 4 bases, J shed 8 bases, and the junction held 20 bases outside the gene matches. CDR3 length: 18 residues. The CDR3 reads CSVAGLPGQGAREAGYTF. The CDR3, as DNA: TGCAGCGTTGCCGGTTTACCGGGACAGGGGGCGCGTGAGGCAGGCTACACCTTC. Drawing the rest from reference TRBV29-1 and TRBJ1-2, the complete variable domain is SAVISQKPSRDICQRGTSLTIQCQVDSQVTMMFWYRQQPGQSLTLIATANQGSEATYESGFVIDKFPISRPNLTFSTLTVSNMSPEDSSIYLCSVAGLPGQGAREAGYTFGSGTRLTVV.